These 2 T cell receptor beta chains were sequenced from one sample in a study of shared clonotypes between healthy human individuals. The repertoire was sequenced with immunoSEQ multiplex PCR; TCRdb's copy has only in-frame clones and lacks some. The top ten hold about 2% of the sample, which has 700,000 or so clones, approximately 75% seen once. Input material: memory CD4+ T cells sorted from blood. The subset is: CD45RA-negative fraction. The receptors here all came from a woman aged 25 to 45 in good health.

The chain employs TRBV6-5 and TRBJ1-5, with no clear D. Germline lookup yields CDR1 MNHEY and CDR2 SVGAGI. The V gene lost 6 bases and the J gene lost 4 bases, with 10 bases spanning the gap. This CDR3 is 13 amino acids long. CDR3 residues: CASRFGRNQPQHF. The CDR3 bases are TGTGCCAGCAGATTTGGACGTAATCAGCCCCAGCATTTT.

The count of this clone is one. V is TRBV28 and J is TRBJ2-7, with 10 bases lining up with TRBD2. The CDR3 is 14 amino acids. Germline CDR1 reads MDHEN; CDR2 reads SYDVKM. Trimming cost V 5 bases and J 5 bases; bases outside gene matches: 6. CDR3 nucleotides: TGTGCCAGCAGTACCGGGACTAGCGCTAACGAGCAGTACTTC. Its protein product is CASSTGTSANEQYF.